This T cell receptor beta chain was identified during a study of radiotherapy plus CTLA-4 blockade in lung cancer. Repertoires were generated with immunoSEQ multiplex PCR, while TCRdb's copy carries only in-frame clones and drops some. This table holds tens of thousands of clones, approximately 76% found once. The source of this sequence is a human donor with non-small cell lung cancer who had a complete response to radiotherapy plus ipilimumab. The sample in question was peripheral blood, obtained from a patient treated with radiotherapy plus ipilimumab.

The CDR3 sequence: CASMRGQERNQPQHF. The CDR3 nucleotides are TGTGCCAGTATGCGAGGACAGGAGCGCAATCAGCCCCAGCATTTT. The V gene is TRBV19, the J gene TRBJ1-5; 7 bases are a match to TRBD1. CDR1 and CDR2 from the germline V gene are LNHDA and SQIVND (reference sequence). CDR3 length: 15 amino acids. V was clipped by 7 bases and J by 2 bases; unmatched bases: 8. The complete variable domain, with remaining parts taken from reference TRBV19 and TRBJ1-5, reads DGGITQSPKYLFRKEGQNVTLSCEQNLNHDAMYWYRQDPGQGLRLIYYSQIVNDFQKGDIAEGYSVSREKKESFPLTVTSAQKNPTAFYLCASMRGQERNQPQHFGDGTRLSIL.